These 14 T cell receptor beta chains were sequenced from one sample in a study of blood T cell repertoires in COVID-19 (dated by TCRdb to the early 2020s). The library was prepared using the immunoSEQ multiplex PCR assay. In TCRdb, the immuneACCESS table is reduced to in-frame sequences with V and J assigned. These tables do not hold every clone; where another copy was compared, an unresolved V gene accounts for under half, and the others remain unexplained. Here the sample has over 300,000 clones; 87% occur a single time. The biggest ten clones account for around 6% of the sample. The specimen was PBMCs or T cells enriched from blood (not recorded which). These receptors were obtained from a woman aged 25 to 39 who had recovered from COVID-19.

This chain joins TRBV11-1 and TRBJ2-3, with 8 bases lining up with TRBD2. V dropped 8 bases and J dropped 5; count of bases not matched to a gene: 9. Germline V gene lookup returns CDR1 SGHAT and CDR2 FQDESV (reference sequence). The CDR3 runs to 14 residues. The CDR3 nucleotides read TGTGCCAGCGGAAAGCGGGGGAACGTAGATACGCAGTATTTT. This translates into CASGKRGNVDTQYF. The full variable domain, completed using reference TRBV11-1 and TRBJ2-3, is EAEVAQSPRYKITEKSQAVAFWCDPISGHATLYWYRQILGQGPELLVQFQDESVVDDSQLPKDRFSAERLKGVDSTLKIQPAELGDSAMYLCASGKRGNVDTQYFGPGTRLTVL.

The chain is built from TRBV5-5 and TRBJ1-6; D not certain. Between the trimmed V and J ends, which lost 4 bases and 12 bases, there was a span of 14 bases. The CDR3 sequence is 13 residues long. Germline CDR1 reads SGHKS; CDR2 reads YYEKEE (reference sequence). CDR3 DNA: TGTGCCAGCAGCCCTGAGGAGCCCATACCCCTCCACTTT. It is translated as CASSPEEPIPLHF.

This chain links TRBV19 with TRBJ1-4; possible D gene TRBD1, 6 bases. V was trimmed by 4 bases and J by 7 bases, leaving 16 bases between them. This CDR3 is 15 amino acids long. Germline CDR1 and CDR2: LNHDA and SQIVND (reference sequence). As DNA, the CDR3 is TGTGCCAGTAGTAACCAGGGGAGAGGGGGTGAAAAACTGTTTTTT. Encoded protein: CASSNQGRGGEKLFF.

This clone has more than one count but fewer than ten. The chain has TRBV29-1 and TRBJ1-2; TRBD1 is a possible D gene (5 bases). There are 11 residues in the CDR3. CDR1 is SQVTM, CDR2 ANQGSEA, per germline. Trimming stripped 5 bases from V and 8 bases from J, with 12 bases between. The CDR3 DNA reads TGCAGCGTTAACCGACAGACGGGCTACACCTTC. It specifies CSVNRQTGYTF.

J is TRBJ2-3 and V is TRBV4-1; TRBD2 aligns across 8 bases. The J segment lost 4 bases and the V segment lost 2 bases, leaving 11 bases of the junction unmatched. The V gene's germline CDR1 is MGHRA and CDR2 YSYEKL. The CDR3 extends over 17 amino acids. The CDR3 is CASSQYRRGDGSDTQYF. CDR3 in DNA: TGCGCCAGCAGCCAATACCGGCGGGGGGATGGTTCAGATACGCAGTATTTT.

The chain is built from TRBV19 and TRBJ2-3; no clear D. The V end lost 0 bases, the J end lost 1 base, and 5 bases lay between the germline ends. The CDR3 is 14 amino acids. Germline CDR1 and CDR2: LNHDA and SQIVND (reference sequence). CDR3 nucleotides: TGTGCCAGTAGTATAGATCCGGGCACAGATACGCAGTATTTT. Protein product: CASSIDPGTDTQYF.

This chain uses TRBV20-1 with TRBJ2-3; 8 bases align to TRBD1. V lost 3 bases to trimming and J lost 5 bases; unmatched junction nucleotides: 19. Germline values: CDR1 DFQATT, CDR2 SNEGSKA (reference sequence). The CDR3 covers 18 residues. CDR3 sequence reads: CSASHPEGGQGHGDTQYF. CDR3 nucleotides: TGCAGTGCTAGTCACCCGGAGGGAGGACAGGGACATGGAGATACGCAGTATTTT.

The chain couples TRBV5-6 to TRBJ1-2; 8 bases are a match to TRBD1. The ends lost 6 bases at V and 6 bases at J; junction bases unmatched: 4. The CDR3 is 12 residues long. CDR1 is SGHDT and CDR2 is YYEEEE in the germline V gene. The CDR3: CASKPQGDGYTF. The CDR3 DNA follows: TGTGCCAGCAAACCACAGGGGGATGGCTACACCTTC. Looking up the rest from reference TRBV5-6 and TRBJ1-2 gives the full variable domain: DAGVTQSPTHLIKTRGQQVTLRCSPKSGHDTVSWYQQALGQGPQFIFQYYEEEERQRGNFPDRFSGHQFPNYSSELNVNALLLGDSALYLCASKPQGDGYTFGSGTRLTVV.

This clone was counted between two and nine times. Different DNA sequences within this sample yield the same CDR3. This rearrangement joins TRBV9 to TRBJ1-2; the match to TRBD1 covers 7 bases. The CDR3 has 15 amino acids. With V trimmed by 4 bases and J by 0 bases, 6 bases remained unmatched. Per the germline V gene, CDR1 is SGDLS and CDR2 is YYNGEE. In DNA form, the CDR3 reads TGTGCCAGCAGCCCTTCCGGGACAGCTAACTATGGCTACACCTTC. This encodes CASSPSGTANYGYTF.

V and J are TRBV7-9 and TRBJ1-1, with TRBD1 identical over 8 bases. In germline, CDR1 is SEHNR, CDR2 FQNEAQ (reference sequence). The V gene end was trimmed by 5 bases and the J gene end by 0 bases; junction bases not matched to a gene: 2. This CDR3 is 14 amino acids long. This CDR3 reads CASSGGQVNTEAFF. The CDR3 DNA is TGTGCCAGCAGCGGGGGACAGGTGAACACTGAAGCTTTCTTT.

V gene TRBV30 combines with J gene TRBJ1-6; 7 nucleotides align to TRBD1. The V and J ends lost 1 base and 3 bases, in that order; junction bases with no gene match: 9. The CDR3 is made up of 17 amino acids. Germline V lookup: CDR1 GTSNPN, CDR2 SVGIG (reference sequence). The CDR3 nucleotides read TGTGCCTGGAGTGCCCTTTCGACAGGGTACTATAATTCACCCCTCCACTTT. This sequence encodes CAWSALSTGYYNSPLHF.

The rearrangement uses TRBV12-3 or TRBV12-4 and TRBJ1-1; TRBD1 might be the D (5 bases). This CDR3 has 13 amino acids. The germline V and J ends were trimmed by 6 bases and 4 bases, with 12 bases remaining between them. CDR3 DNA: TGTGCCAGCAGGCGTCAGGGCGTCACTGAAGCTTTCTTT. It encodes CASRRQGVTEAFF.

The genes are TRBV7-2 and TRBJ1-5; D unresolved. The V end lost 4 bases, the J end lost 1 base, and 8 bases lay between the germline ends. The CDR3 is 14 amino acids. The germline V gene has CDR1 SGHTA and CDR2 FQGNSA. The CDR3 region is CASSSMVSNQPQHF. The CDR3 coding sequence is TGTGCCAGCAGCTCTATGGTGAGCAATCAGCCCCAGCATTTT.

The genes are TRBV10-1 and TRBJ2-7; 9 bases line up with TRBD2. With 5 bases clipped from V and 0 bases from J, the junction kept 8 bases outside the gene matches. Germline V CDR1 and CDR2: WNHNN, SYGVQD (reference sequence). The CDR3 is 16 amino acids. The CDR3 DNA reads as TGCGCCAGCAGTAACCCTAGCGGGACTAGCTCCTACGAGCAGTACTTC. It codes for CASSNPSGTSSYEQYF.